These 26 T cell receptor beta chains were sequenced from one sample in a study of cytomegalovirus exposure and HLA in healthy donors. The PCR was carried out with 60 Vbeta primers and 13 Jbeta primers. The assay was immunoSEQ multiplex PCR, and TCRdb's table has in-frame clones only and misses some. This repertoire shows some 110,000 clones, about three quarters found once; its top ten account for roughly 6%. Sequenced: PBMCs. Every receptor here comes from a woman aged 45-60 years in good health and CMV-seropositive.

This clone appeared once. The chain recombines TRBV11-2 with TRBJ1-3; 8 bases align to TRBD1. Germline CDR1 and CDR2: SGHAT and FQNNGV. The CDR3 has 15 amino acids. Losses at the gene ends were 2 bases for V and 2 bases for J; bases not matched to a gene: 2. The CDR3 is CASSLTGGAGNTIYF. The CDR3 region has the DNA TGTGCCAGCAGCTTAACAGGGGGGGCTGGAAACACCATATATTTT.

This clone was seen a single time. A junction boundary mismatches the germline segment, possibly from a read error. The V and J genes are TRBV7-9 and TRBJ1-1; 9 bases are a match to TRBD1. The CDR3 covers 13 residues. Germline CDR1 SEHNR, CDR2 FQNEAQ (reference sequence). In nucleotides, the CDR3 is TGTTCCAGCAGCTTAGGGGGACAGGGCCCTCTTTTCTTT. Its translation: CSSSLGGQGPLFF. Full variable domain (rest looked up from reference TRBV7-9 and TRBJ1-1): DTGVSQNPRHKITKRGQNVTFRCDPISEHNRLYWYRQTLGQGPEFLTYFQNEAQLEKSRLLSDRFSAERPKGSFSTLEIQRTEQGDSAMYLCSSSLGGQGPLFFGQGTRLTVV.

The chain recombines TRBV30 with TRBJ1-5, with TRBD1 matching over 12 bases. CDR3 length: 18 amino acids. CDR1 is GTSNPN and CDR2 is SVGIG in the germline V gene (reference sequence). The V segment lost 2 bases and the J segment 4 bases; nucleotides outside the gene matches: 12. In DNA form, the CDR3 reads TGTGCCTGGAGTTCTCCGGGACAGGGGGCTGGAGGGAATCAGCCCCAGCATTTT. It encodes CAWSSPGQGAGGNQPQHF.

This clone came up a few times. The rearrangement links TRBV7-3 to TRBJ2-3, with D tentatively TRBD2 (6 bases). The CDR3 length is 14 residues. The germline V gene encodes CDR1 SGHTA and CDR2 FQGTGA. Trimming took off 3 bases at V and 6 bases at J, with 13 bases between the two ends. CDR3 bases: TGTGCCAGCAGCTTTTCGGGCCGGGGGGATACGCAGTATTTT. This gives the protein CASSFSGRGDTQYF.

The rearrangement links TRBV9 to TRBJ1-6; 8 positions match TRBD1. The V gene end was trimmed by 0 bases and the J gene end by 0 bases; junction bases not matched to a gene: 5. The CDR3 is 18 residues long. Germline V CDR1 and CDR2: SGDLS, YYNGEE. CDR3 sequence (DNA): TGTGCCAGCAGCGTAGGGACAGGGTTTAGCTCCTATAATTCACCCCTCCACTTT. Its protein product is CASSVGTGFSSYNSPLHF.

The chain recombines TRBV9 with TRBJ2-2; unclear D gene. This CDR3 is built from 16 residues. Germline V gene sequence: CDR1 SGDLS, CDR2 YYNGEE. The V end was cut by 4 bases, the J end by 0 bases, with 13 bases between. The CDR3 loop reads CASSYQVLANTGELFF. The CDR3, as DNA: TGTGCCAGCAGCTACCAGGTATTAGCGAACACCGGGGAGCTGTTTTTT.

Concerning this clone itself: Other nucleotide sequences in the sample specify the same CDR3. The rearrangement links TRBV5-1 to TRBJ1-1; 11 bases agree with TRBD1. In germline, CDR1 is SGHRS, CDR2 YFSETQ. Losses at the gene ends were 4 bases for V and 5 bases for J; bases not matched to a gene: 1. The CDR3 is made up of 13 amino acids. The CDR3 region is CASSGTGGTEAFF. DNA for the CDR3: TGCGCCAGCAGCGGGACAGGGGGAACTGAAGCTTTCTTT.

This clone turned up a few times. This chain links TRBV2 with TRBJ1-2, with D hard to call. The V gene lost 4 bases and the J gene lost 5 bases, with 17 bases spanning the gap. CDR3 length equals 15 residues. Germline CDR1 SNHLY, CDR2 FYNNEI. CDR3 nucleotide sequence: TGTGCCAGCAGTGCGAGGGAGTTGGTACGGTATGGCTACACCTTC. Protein: CASSARELVRYGYTF.

V is TRBV6-1 and J is TRBJ1-1; 8 bases agree with TRBD1. Trimming at V came to 6 bases and at J to 2 bases, leaving 5 bases not matched to a gene. CDR3 length equals 14 residues. Germline V gene lookup returns CDR1 MNHNS and CDR2 SASEGT. Written as DNA, the CDR3 is TGTGCCAGCAGGCCGGGACAGGCTAACACTGAAGCTTTCTTT. It translates to CASRPGQANTEAFF.

The chain combines TRBV5-6 with TRBJ2-3; TRBD1 aligns across 8 bases. The CDR3 runs 14 residues. In germline, CDR1 is SGHDT, CDR2 YYEEEE. The J segment lost 4 bases and the V segment lost 6 bases, leaving 7 bases of the junction unmatched. This CDR3 is CASIGQGVPDTQYF. Written as DNA, the CDR3 is TGTGCCAGCATAGGACAGGGCGTCCCAGATACGCAGTATTTT.

The chain is built from TRBV7-8 and TRBJ2-1; D perhaps matches TRBD2 (5 bases). Germline V gene lookup returns CDR1 SGHVS and CDR2 FQNEAQ. The CDR3 runs 14 residues. Trimming removed 5 bases from V and 10 bases from J, with 18 bases in between. The CDR3 here is CASSPSTLAQEQFF. The DNA of the CDR3 is TGTGCCAGCAGCCCAAGCACCCTAGCACAGGAGCAGTTCTTC.

V and J are TRBV18 and TRBJ1-5, with D unresolved. In germline, CDR1 is KGHSH, CDR2 LQKENI. CDR3 length: 15 amino acids. V lost 6 bases and J 3 bases, leaving 15 bases between the germline ends. CDR3 bases: TGTGCCAGCTCGGAGGTTGGGGTAAACAATCAGCCCCAGCATTTT. It codes for CASSEVGVNNQPQHF.

The V call is TRBV27, the J call TRBJ1-1; the match to TRBD1 covers 7 bases. Germline lookup yields CDR1 MNHEY and CDR2 SMNVEV (reference sequence). This CDR3 is 15 amino acids long. V lost 5 bases and J lost 5; bases outside the gene matches: 11. This CDR3 reads CASSAPRQGGTEAFF. The CDR3 DNA reads as TGTGCCAGCAGTGCCCCTCGACAGGGCGGGACTGAAGCTTTCTTT.

The chain carries TRBV29-1 and TRBJ1-2, with 9 bases that match TRBD1. The trim removed 7 bases at V and 3 bases at J, leaving 12 bases unmatched. Germline V gives CDR1 SQVTM, CDR2 ANQGSEA. CDR3 length: 15 amino acids. The CDR3 sequence: CSARTPGQGDYGYTF. CDR3 DNA sequence: TGCAGCGCCAGAACCCCGGGACAGGGAGACTATGGCTACACCTTC.

Regarding this clone: A read error may produce the germline difference seen at one junction end. The V and J genes are TRBV7-9 and TRBJ2-7, with D possibly matching TRBD2 (5 bases). This CDR3 is 16 amino acids long. Looked up from germline, CDR1 is SEHNR and CDR2 is FQNEAQ (reference sequence). DNA of the CDR3: TGTTCCAGCAGCTCCCTCGAGGGTGTTGAATCCTACGAGCAGTACTTC. Encoded protein: CSSSSLEGVESYEQYF.

V gene TRBV9 combines with J gene TRBJ2-5; TRBD1 aligns across 7 bases. The closer fit of TRBJ2-7 to the DNA end suggests the J call may be wrong. Per germline, CDR1 SGDLS and CDR2 YYNGEE. The CDR3 is made up of 15 amino acids. The CDR3 sequence is CASSLEGGDLYEQYF. The CDR3 nucleotides read TGTGCCAGCAGCCTAGAAGGGGGCGATTTGTACGAGCAGTACTTC.

The chain recombines TRBV7-8 with TRBJ2-5, with TRBD1 identical over 7 bases. The J call may not be correct, given that the DNA end is closer to TRBJ2-7. The CDR3 extends over 15 amino acids. Germline lookup yields CDR1 SGHVS and CDR2 FQNEAQ. CDR3 nucleotides: TGTGCCAGCAGCTTAAAATGGGACAGCTCCTACGAGCAGTACTTC. Its translation is CASSLKWDSSYEQYF.

This clone was counted a few times. The chain combines TRBV6-1 with TRBJ2-2; TRBD1 aligns across 7 bases. J gave up 3 bases and V 6 bases, and 4 bases lay outside the gene matches. The CDR3 has 14 amino acids. Germline lookup yields CDR1 MNHNS and CDR2 SASEGT. The DNA for the CDR3 is TGTGCCAGCAGCGCCGGGACAGACACCGGGGAGCTGTTTTTT. It is translated as CASSAGTDTGELFF.

This clone has a single count. The V call is TRBV7-9, the J call TRBJ1-5, with 8 bases identical to TRBD1. J lost 3 bases, V lost 3 bases, and 4 bases had no gene match. The CDR3 contains 15 residues. Germline CDR1 is SEHNR and CDR2 is FQNEAQ (reference sequence). CDR3 DNA sequence: TGTGCCAGCAGCTTTGGACAGGGACACAATCAGCCCCAGCATTTT. Its protein product is CASSFGQGHNQPQHF. Drawing the rest from reference TRBV7-9 and TRBJ1-5, the complete variable domain is DTGVSQNPRHKITKRGQNVTFRCDPISEHNRLYWYRQTLGQGPEFLTYFQNEAQLEKSRLLSDRFSAERPKGSFSTLEIQRTEQGDSAMYLCASSFGQGHNQPQHFGDGTRLSIL.

The chain combines TRBV5-1 with TRBJ2-2; TRBD1 matches 12 bases. J gave up 2 bases and V 7 bases, and 15 bases lay outside the gene matches. The CDR3 is 19 amino acids. The germline CDR1 and CDR2 sequences are SGHRS and YFSETQ. The CDR3 loop is CASLNTPGQGASNTGELFF. The CDR3 DNA follows: TGCGCCAGCCTTAATACACCGGGACAGGGGGCGTCCAACACCGGGGAGCTGTTTTTT.

V gene TRBV19 combines with J gene TRBJ2-7; possible D gene TRBD1, 5 bases. The CDR3 has 11 amino acids. Germline assignment: CDR1 LNHDA and CDR2 SQIVND (reference sequence). The V end lost 7 bases, the J end lost 4 bases, and 8 bases lay between the germline ends. DNA of the CDR3: TGTGCCAGTACCGACAGTTACGAGCAGTACTTC. Protein product: CASTDSYEQYF. The whole variable domain, remainder taken from reference TRBV19 and TRBJ2-7, is DGGITQSPKYLFRKEGQNVTLSCEQNLNHDAMYWYRQDPGQGLRLIYYSQIVNDFQKGDIAEGYSVSREKKESFPLTVTSAQKNPTAFYLCASTDSYEQYFGPGTRLTVT.

This clone was seen more than once but under ten times. The V call is TRBV4-3, the J call TRBJ1-1, with D maybe TRBD1 (5 bases). Trimming cost V 0 bases and J 3 bases, with 14 bases left between them. This CDR3 comprises 16 residues. Germline loops: CDR1 LGHNA, CDR2 YSLEER. The CDR3 DNA sequence: TGCGCCAGCAGCCAAGACCCAGACAGTGCCTACACTGAAGCTTTCTTT. Its protein product is CASSQDPDSAYTEAFF.

The rearrangement uses TRBV19 and TRBJ1-4, with 8 bases matching TRBD1. The germline gives CDR1 LNHDA, CDR2 SQIVND (reference sequence). The CDR3 has 17 residues. With V trimmed by 8 bases and J by 10 bases, 21 bases remained unmatched. The CDR3 sequence: CASRHRIRGQADGKLFF. The CDR3 region has the DNA TGTGCCAGTCGACACCGTATTCGGGGACAGGCGGATGGAAAACTGTTTTTT.

V and J are TRBV5-1 and TRBJ1-1; D remains unclear. The CDR3 covers 15 residues. CDR1 is SGHRS, CDR2 YFSETQ, per germline. V shed 4 bases and J shed 5 bases, with 18 bases lying between them. CDR3 residues: CASSLWTGAGTEAFF. CDR3 nucleotide sequence: TGCGCCAGCAGCCTCTGGACCGGAGCGGGGACTGAAGCTTTCTTT.

This chain joins TRBV30 and TRBJ2-2; D perhaps matches TRBD1 (6 bases). This CDR3 has 15 residues. With 4 bases removed from V and 4 bases from J, the gap between germline ends came to 16 bases. The germline gives CDR1 GTSNPN, CDR2 SVGIG (reference sequence). CDR3: CAWTRVPGVTGELFF. CDR3 sequence (DNA): TGTGCCTGGACCCGGGTCCCAGGGGTCACCGGGGAGCTGTTTTTT.

V is TRBV5-1 and J is TRBJ1-5; 7 nucleotides line up with TRBD1. Germline loops: CDR1 SGHRS, CDR2 YFSETQ. V lost 0 bases, J lost 5 bases, and 5 bases stayed unmatched. The CDR3 totals 15 residues. This CDR3 reads CASSLEGDSHQPQHF. The DNA for the CDR3 is TGCGCCAGCAGCTTGGAGGGGGACAGCCATCAGCCCCAGCATTTT.